These T cell receptor beta chains were read from a single sample in a study of T cells in Graves' hyperthyroidism and ophthalmopathy. Via MiXCR, TCRdb re-called the multiplex PCR reads, giving one row per CDR3 protein. The repertoire consists of 250,000 or so distinct CDR3 sequences, with roughly 15% occurring once and the leading ten covering 30%. The specimen sequenced was blood. Receptors were obtained from a woman aged 45-60 years with Graves' hyperthyroidism that later progressed to Graves' ophthalmopathy. Both conserved end residues are trimmed from each CDR3.

v_gene	j_gene	CDR3aa
TRBV5-1	TRBJ2-2	ASSLVAGQGSGELF
TRBV19	TRBJ1-1	ASRTQGFMNTEAF
TRBV3-1	TRBJ2-1	ASSRPLGGTYNEQF
TRBV29-1	TRBJ2-1	SVEDGLNEQF
TRBV5-6	TRBJ2-7	ASSSRGWIAGGPVLYEQY
TRBV24-1	TRBJ1-5	ATSPGQGAYQPQH
TRBV19	TRBJ2-2	ASSNRPLRELF
TRBV11-3	TRBJ2-2	ASSLRLGTVGTGELF
TRBV20-1	TRBJ2-7	SASNEQY
TRBV7-9	TRBJ2-5	ASSPVGETQY